This T cell receptor (beta chain) was sequenced during a study of CD8 T cells in ankylosing spondylitis. Libraries of TCR beta came from quantitative 5'-RACE with molecular barcodes. TCRdb processed the 5' RACE reads anew with MiXCR; each CDR3 protein has one entry. The sample shows 350,000 to 400,000 distinct CDR3 sequences, 20% of them seen only once. Trimming took 5 bases from V and 4 from J; bases not matched to a gene: 8. The V gene's germline CDR1 is ENHRY and CDR2 SYGVKD. CDR3 length equals 15 residues. Whole-study results and caveats: In synovial fluid and blood from reactive arthritis, some motif variants were previously reported. Eight highly homologous variants formed a TCR beta motif that appeared characteristic of ankylosing spondylitis blood. Within matched ankylosing spondylitis synovial fluid, disease-linked clones were reportedly significantly enriched.

There are a few counts of this clonotype. Its antigen remains unidentified. V usage is TRBV10-3 and J usage is TRBJ1-5; TRBD1 matches 7 bases. Sequenced input: blood, either unsorted or a sorted T cell fraction (not recorded which). This TCR was recovered from a male donor with ankylosing spondylitis or in good health (not recorded which). The CDR3 region has the DNA TGTGCCATCAGTCCCACAGGGGTACGAAATCAGCCCCAGCATTTT. It yields the protein CAISPTGVRNQPQHF.